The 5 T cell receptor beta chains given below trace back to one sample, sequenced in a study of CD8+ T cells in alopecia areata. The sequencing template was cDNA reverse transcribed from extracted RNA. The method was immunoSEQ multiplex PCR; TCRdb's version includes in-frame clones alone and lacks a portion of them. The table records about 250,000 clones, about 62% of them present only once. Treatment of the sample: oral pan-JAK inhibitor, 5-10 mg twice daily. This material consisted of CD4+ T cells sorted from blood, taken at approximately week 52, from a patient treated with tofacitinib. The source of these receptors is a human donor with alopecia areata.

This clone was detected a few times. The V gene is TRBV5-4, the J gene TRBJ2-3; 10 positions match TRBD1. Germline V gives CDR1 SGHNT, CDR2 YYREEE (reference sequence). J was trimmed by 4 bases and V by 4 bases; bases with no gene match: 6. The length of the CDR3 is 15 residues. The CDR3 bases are TGTGCCAGCAGCCCCGACAGGGGGCGGGCAGATACGCAGTATTTT. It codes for CASSPDRGRADTQYF.

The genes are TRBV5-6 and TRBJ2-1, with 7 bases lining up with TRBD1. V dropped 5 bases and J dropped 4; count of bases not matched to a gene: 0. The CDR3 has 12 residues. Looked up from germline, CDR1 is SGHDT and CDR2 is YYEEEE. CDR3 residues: CASRTGYNEQFF. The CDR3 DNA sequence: TGTGCCAGCAGGACAGGGTACAATGAGCAGTTCTTC.

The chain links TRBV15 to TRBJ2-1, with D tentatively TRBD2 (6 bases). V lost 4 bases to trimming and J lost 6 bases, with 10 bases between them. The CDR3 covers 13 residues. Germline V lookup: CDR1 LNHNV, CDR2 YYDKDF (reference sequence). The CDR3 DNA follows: TGTGCCACCAGCAAGGGACTCCCCAATGAGCAGTTCTTC. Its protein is CATSKGLPNEQFF.

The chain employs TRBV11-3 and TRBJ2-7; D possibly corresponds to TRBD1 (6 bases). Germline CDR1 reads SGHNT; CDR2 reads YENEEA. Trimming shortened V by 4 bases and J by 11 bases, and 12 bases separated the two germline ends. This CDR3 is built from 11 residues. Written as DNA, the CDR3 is TGTGCCAGCAGCTCAGGACAGACCAAGTACTTC. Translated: CASSSGQTKYF. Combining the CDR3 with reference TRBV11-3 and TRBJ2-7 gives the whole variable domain EAGVVQSPRYKIIEKKQPVAFWCNPISGHNTLYWYLQNLGQGPELLIRYENEEAVDDSQLPKDRFSAERLKGVDSTLKIQPAELGDSAVYLCASSSGQTKYFGPGTRLTVT.

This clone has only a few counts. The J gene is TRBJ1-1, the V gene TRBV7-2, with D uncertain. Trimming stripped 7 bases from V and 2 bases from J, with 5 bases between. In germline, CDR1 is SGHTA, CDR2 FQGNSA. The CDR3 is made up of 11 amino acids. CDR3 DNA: TGTGCCAGCAACCGAAACACTGAAGCTTTCTTT. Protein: CASNRNTEAFF.